These T cell receptor beta chains were read from a single sample in a study of blood T cell repertoires in COVID-19. Sequenced by immunoSEQ multiplex PCR; TCRdb stores in-frame clones only, minus some. The sample has hundreds of thousands of clones, just under 90% seen once. The sample was PBMCs or T cells enriched from blood (not recorded which). The receptors come from a man between 45 and 60 years old who had been exposed to COVID-19. CDR3s include the opening cysteine and the closing phenylalanine or tryptophan. D genes are given only for firm matches. Some rows mark clone size as missing; the rest say once, few, many or name a class of expanded clone.

15 | - | TRBJ2-2 | TRBD2 | TRBV5-1 | CASSLGSGGTGELFF | TGCGCCAGCAGCTTGGGCAGCGGGGGCACCGGGGAGCTGTTTTTT
15 | - | TRBJ1-5 | - | TRBV18 | CASSPQEGDNQPQHF | TGTGCCAGCTCACCCCAGGAAGGGGATAATCAGCCCCAGCATTTT
16 | - | TRBJ2-2 | TRBD1 | TRBV5-1 | CASSFIGTANTGELFF | TGCGCCAGCAGCTTCATCGGGACAGCGAACACCGGGGAGCTGTTTTTT
13 | - | TRBJ1-1 | - | TRBV19 | CASSIDTQTEAFF | TGTGCCAGTAGTATAGATACGCAGACTGAAGCTTTCTTT
16 | few | TRBJ2-7 | - | TRBV7-2 | CASSLVVSGIPYEQYF | TGTGCCAGCAGCTTAGTGGTGTCGGGTATACCCTACGAGCAGTACTTC
13 | - | TRBJ1-2 | TRBD1 | TRBV10-3 | CATGQGQDYGYTF | TGTGCCACCGGACAGGGTCAGGACTATGGCTACACCTTC
17 | - | TRBJ2-3 | - | TRBV7-9 | CASSLGQLATSTDTQYF | TGTGCCAGCAGCTTAGGTCAGCTAGCGACTAGCACAGATACGCAGTATTTT
14 | - | TRBJ2-5 | - | TRBV5-4 | CASSLVGSPETQYF | TGTGCCAGCAGCTTGGTGGGCTCTCCCGAGACCCAGTACTTC
13 | - | TRBJ1-6 | - | TRBV6-2/TRBV6-3 | CASSLQYNSPLHF | TGTGCCAGCAGCTTACAGTATAATTCACCCCTCCACTTT
15 | - | TRBJ1-5 | TRBD1 | TRBV9 | CASSVGTGINQPQHF | TGTGCCAGCAGCGTAGGGACAGGGATAAATCAGCCCCAGCATTTT
14 | - | TRBJ1-5 | TRBD1 | TRBV7-9 | CASSPGGGNQPQHF | TGTGCCAGCAGCCCAGGGGGAGGCAATCAGCCCCAGCATTTT
13 | few | TRBJ2-5 | TRBD2 | TRBV2 | CASGLAGGETQYF | TGTGCCAGCGGTCTAGCGGGGGGAGAGACCCAGTACTTC
14 | once | TRBJ1-4 | - | TRBV9 | CASSQGDANEKLFF | TGTGCCAGCAGCCAGGGTGATGCGAATGAAAAACTGTTTTTT
12 | - | TRBJ1-1 | - | TRBV12-3/TRBV12-4 | CASSLFSTEAFF | TGTGCCAGCAGCCTTTTTTCCACTGAAGCTTTCTTT
12 | - | TRBJ1-2 | - | TRBV30 | CAWSRRLYGYTF | TGTGCCTGGAGTCGGCGGCTATATGGCTACACCTTC
17 | - | TRBJ1-6 | - | TRBV2 | CASNPRFWGGEVSPLHF | TGTGCCAGCAACCCCCGCTTTTGGGGAGGGGAAGTTTCACCCCTCCACTTT
14 | few | TRBJ2-5 | TRBD1 | TRBV6-6 | CASSLTGSLETQYF | TGTGCCAGCAGTTTGACAGGGTCGCTAGAGACCCAGTACTTC
13 | - | TRBJ1-5 | - | TRBV15 | CATSSQGGQPQHF | TGTGCCACCAGCAGCCAGGGAGGACAGCCCCAGCATTTT